The TCR beta chain under discussion was sequenced for a study of CD4+ T cells in melanoma. Study-level points and caveats: A reported correlation linked neoantigen-specific CD4+ T cells to CD8+, macrophage and B cell function. Diverse differentiation states were reported for melanoma neoantigen-specific CD4+ T cells.

Details on this clone: The antigen is not known.

The protocol was immunoSEQ multiplex PCR, while the TCRdb copy is restricted to in-frame clones and leaves out a portion. The sample includes roughly 60,000 clones, over 60% of them seen just once. The specimen was tumor tissue. The source of this sequence is a human donor with melanoma.

The CDR3 DNA sequence: TGCAGCGTTGAAGTCTTAGCGGAGTCTAACTATGGCTACACCTTC. It is translated as CSVEVLAESNYGYTF. This chain links TRBV29-1 with TRBJ1-2; D uncertain. The V end lost 1 base, the J end lost 0 bases, and 12 bases lay between the germline ends. The CDR3 is 15 residues long. Germline V CDR1 and CDR2: SQVTM, ANQGSEA.